This T cell receptor (beta chain) emerged from a study of early T cells in non-severe SARS-CoV-2 infection (dated by TCRdb to the early 2020s). Broadly, across the study: Because TCR sequencing relied on bulk RNA taken from unsorted whole blood, pairing of alpha and beta chains was not possible.

From cysteine to phenylalanine, the CDR3 is 14 amino acids long. Of all the DNA, just the CDR3 is kept, 42 bases in frame from base 1. From the germline V gene, CDR1 is SQVTM and CDR2 is ANQGSEA. V lost 3 bases and J lost 5 bases, and the count of bases not matched to a germline gene is 2. A case-control design nested within a healthcare worker cohort in London, UK, was used, with weekly nasopharyngeal swab PCR tests and blood sampling performed. Between 23 and 31 March 2020, the week of the UK lockdown, healthcare workers were enrolled and then followed up weekly for as long as 16 weeks. This clonotype appeared once. Its antigen is currently not known. No clone much larger than this one lies a single base away; base qualities are absent. One read alone is weak evidence. The library was obtained by 5' RACE. Sequenced on a NextSeq 500. The TCR library protocol attached unique molecular identifiers to individual cDNA molecules to correct for sequencing error and PCR bias. Both TCR alpha and beta chains were sequenced, and tight co-correlation was observed between alpha and beta sequence abundances in each sample. Concerning the study's data processing: V gene, J gene and CDR3 annotation of TCR sequences was performed with Decombinator V4. TCRs were defined as expanded if a significant change between any two time points was detected under a Poisson model with p below 0.0001. TCR abundances were normalised to the total number of TCRs sequenced per sample and expressed as counts per million. TRAV1-2 paired with TRAJ12, TRAJ20 or TRAJ33 defined MAIT TCRs, while TRAV10 paired with TRAJ18 defined iNKT TCRs. VDJdb, accessed on 1 November 2021, was searched for TCRs annotated for CMV, EBV and SARS-CoV-2, and TCRs annotated for more than one antigen were excluded. The raw public data were reprocessed by TCRdb itself: fastp quality trimming at Q25, MiXCR clonotype calling, in-frame beta chains only. All rows with the same CDR3 protein become a single entry with the most common DNA and genes. Clone size and V and J calls follow TCRdb, not the original study. Across this sample there are around 48,000 distinct CDR3 sequences, with roughly 13% seen only once. The ten most abundant clones make up 10% to 13% of the sample.

Overall study outcomes, separate from this receptor: VDJdb matching was skewed toward anti-spike CD8 responses, so virus-specific expansions were likely underestimated and private and CD4 specificities were missed.

The V gene is TRBV29-1 and the J gene is TRBJ2-3, and 13 junctional nucleotides match TRBD2. The receptor's source is an adult who was a healthcare worker with PCR-confirmed SARS-CoV-2 infection or an uninfected control (not recorded which). The sample was whole blood. The CDR3 protein is CSVERLAGGDTQYF. In nucleotide form, the sequence is TGCAGCGTTGAGAGACTAGCGGGAGGAGATACGCAGTATTTT.